Each of the 10 T cell receptor beta chains below was sequenced from the same sample in a study of cytomegalovirus exposure and HLA in healthy donors. Vbeta (60) and Jbeta (13) primers were used in the PCR. The protocol was immunoSEQ multiplex PCR, while the TCRdb copy is restricted to in-frame clones and leaves out a portion. The table records roughly 150,000 clones, around 66% of them present only once. The sample was PBMCs. All receptors come from a woman aged 25 to 39 in good health and CMV-seropositive.

This clone was counted a single time. V gene TRBV14 combines with J gene TRBJ2-7; D gene uncertain. V was clipped by 4 bases and J by 4 bases, with 11 bases between them. The CDR3 totals 13 residues. Germline assignment: CDR1 SGHDN and CDR2 FVKESK. Written as DNA, the CDR3 is TGTGCCAGCAGCCCGCAAACAGTATACGAGCAGTACTTC. It is translated as CASSPQTVYEQYF.

V gene TRBV4-1 combines with J gene TRBJ2-4; 9 bases fit TRBD1. Germline lookup yields CDR1 MGHRA and CDR2 YSYEKL. The J segment lost 2 bases and the V segment lost 0 bases, leaving 14 bases of the junction unmatched. The length of the CDR3 is 20 residues. The CDR3 bases are TGCGCCAGCAGCCAAGAATTGAGCTTCTCTGACAGGGGGACCAAAAACATTCAGTACTTC. Protein: CASSQELSFSDRGTKNIQYF.

The CDR3 sequence is CASSLNQKTEAFF. The CDR3 bases are TGTGCCAGCAGCTTAAACCAGAAAACTGAAGCTTTCTTT. The chain uses TRBV7-9 and TRBJ1-1; D remains ambiguous. Germline V CDR1 and CDR2: SEHNR, FQNEAQ (reference sequence). Trimming took off 2 bases at V and 5 bases at J, with 9 bases between the two ends. The length of the CDR3 is 13 residues.

V gene TRBV29-1 combines with J gene TRBJ2-1; D perhaps matches TRBD2 (6 bases). Germline CDR1 and CDR2: SQVTM and ANQGSEA. The CDR3 extends over 13 amino acids. V was cut by 0 bases and J by 10 bases, with 13 bases left in between. In nucleotides, the CDR3 is TGCAGCGTTGAAGATTCCGGTGGAGGGGAGCAGTTCTTC. It specifies CSVEDSGGGEQFF.

The chain carries TRBV25-1 and TRBJ2-5, with a tentative D call TRBD1 (5 bases). The V end lost 0 bases, the J end lost 4 bases, and 9 bases lay between the germline ends. The CDR3 has 14 amino acids. The germline V gene has CDR1 MGHDK and CDR2 SYGVNS. The DNA for the CDR3 is TGTGCCAGCAGTGAATACAAGGGGTTAGAGACCCAGTACTTC. It translates to CASSEYKGLETQYF.

The V gene is TRBV7-8, the J gene TRBJ2-2; D is unclear. Per germline, CDR1 SGHVS and CDR2 FQNEAQ. This CDR3 has 13 residues. The V end lost 3 bases, the J end lost 5 bases, and 7 bases lay between the germline ends. CDR3 sequence: CASSFRVTGELFF. In nucleotides, the CDR3 is TGTGCCAGCAGCTTCCGGGTAACCGGGGAGCTGTTTTTT.

The rearrangement joins TRBV6-5 to TRBJ1-6, with D tentatively TRBD1 (6 bases). Per germline, CDR1 MNHEY and CDR2 SVGAGI. V lost 2 bases, J lost 1 base, and 6 bases lay in between. The CDR3 has 15 amino acids. CDR3 sequence: CASSYTGSYNSPLHF. Written as DNA, the CDR3 is TGTGCCAGCAGTTACACAGGGTCCTATAATTCACCCCTCCACTTT.

The rearrangement uses TRBV14 and TRBJ2-1, with TRBD1 matching 11 bases. Germline V gene lookup returns CDR1 SGHDN and CDR2 FVKESK. The CDR3 is 14 amino acids. V lost 6 bases, J lost 7 bases, and 5 bases stayed unmatched. The CDR3 loop reads CASSTRDRGNEQFF. The CDR3 bases are TGTGCCAGCAGTACCCGGGACAGGGGGAATGAGCAGTTCTTC.

This clone was counted a few times. The chain uses TRBV29-1 and TRBJ1-2; D possibly corresponds to TRBD1 (5 bases). Germline values: CDR1 SQVTM, CDR2 ANQGSEA. This CDR3 is 11 amino acids long. V shed 7 bases and J shed 3 bases, with 9 bases lying between them. The CDR3 nucleotides are TGCAGCGCCGCGACAGACTATGGCTACACCTTC. Its protein is CSAATDYGYTF.

The chain recombines TRBV5-1 with TRBJ2-3; 13 bases match TRBD2. Germline CDR1 and CDR2: SGHRS and YFSETQ. The CDR3 covers 17 residues. The V and J ends lost 4 bases and 2 bases, in that order; junction bases with no gene match: 7. CDR3 sequence: CASSPETSGGPTDTQYF. CDR3 sequence (DNA): TGCGCCAGCAGCCCAGAGACTAGCGGGGGGCCCACAGATACGCAGTATTTT.